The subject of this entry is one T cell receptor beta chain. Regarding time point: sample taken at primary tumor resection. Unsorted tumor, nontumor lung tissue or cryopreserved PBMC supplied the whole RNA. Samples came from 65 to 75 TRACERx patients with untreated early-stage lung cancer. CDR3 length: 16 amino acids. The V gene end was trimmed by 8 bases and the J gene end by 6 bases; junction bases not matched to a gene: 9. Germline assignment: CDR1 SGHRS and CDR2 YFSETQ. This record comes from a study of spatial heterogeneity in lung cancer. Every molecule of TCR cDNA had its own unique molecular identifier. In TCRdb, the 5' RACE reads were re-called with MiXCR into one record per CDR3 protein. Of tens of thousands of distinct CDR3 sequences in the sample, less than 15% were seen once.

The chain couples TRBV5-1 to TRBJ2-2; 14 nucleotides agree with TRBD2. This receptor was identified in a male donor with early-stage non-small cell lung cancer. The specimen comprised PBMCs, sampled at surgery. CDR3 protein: CARWGLAGECAGELFF. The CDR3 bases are TGCGCCAGATGGGGACTAGCGGGAGAGTGTGCCGGGGAGCTGTTTTTT.